This section outlines one T cell receptor (beta chain) sequence together with its context. As yet, its antigen is unknown. Libraries were prepared by immunoSEQ multiplex PCR; TCRdb keeps only in-frame clonotypes and omits some of them. The table has fewer than 1 million clones, about 96% seen once. Terminally differentiated effector memory CD45RA+ cells were left out of the naive CD8 fraction, which was CD45RO-negative and positively selected for CCR7. The sample belongs to a study of shared clonotypes between healthy human individuals. Background on the study: In total, the donors were two women and a few men aged 18 to 49. Study-wide findings and caveats: In contrast to clonotypes shared by all four donors, non-shared clonotypes had lower generation probabilities.

V was cut by 1 base and J by 1 base, with 8 bases left in between. This CDR3 comprises 15 residues. Germline lookup yields CDR1 LNHDA and CDR2 SQIVND (reference sequence). The J gene is TRBJ1-5, the V gene TRBV19; D remains ambiguous. Sequenced input: naive CD8+ T cells sorted from blood. This TCR derives from a man under 40 in good health. CDR3: CASSIVQPSNQPQHF. The CDR3 nucleotides read TGTGCCAGTAGTATAGTACAGCCCAGCAATCAGCCCCAGCATTTT.